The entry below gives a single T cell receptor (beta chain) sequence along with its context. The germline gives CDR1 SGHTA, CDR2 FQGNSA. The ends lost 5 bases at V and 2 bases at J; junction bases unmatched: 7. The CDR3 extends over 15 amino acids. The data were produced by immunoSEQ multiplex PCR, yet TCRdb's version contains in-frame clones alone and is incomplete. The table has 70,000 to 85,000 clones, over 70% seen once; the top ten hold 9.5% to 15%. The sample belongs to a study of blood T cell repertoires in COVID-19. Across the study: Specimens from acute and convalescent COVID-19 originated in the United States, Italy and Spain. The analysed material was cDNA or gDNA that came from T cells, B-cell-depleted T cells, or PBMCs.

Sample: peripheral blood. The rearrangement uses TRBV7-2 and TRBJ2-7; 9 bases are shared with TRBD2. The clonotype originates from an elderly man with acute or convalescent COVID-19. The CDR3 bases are TGTGCCAGCAGCCGCGGACTAGCGTCTCCCTACGAGCAGTACTTC. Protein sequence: CASSRGLASPYEQYF.